This entry features one T cell receptor (beta chain) sequence. This record comes from a study of blood T cell repertoires in COVID-19. Study-level information: T cells, B-cell-depleted T cells, or PBMCs provided the cDNA or gDNA that served as material.

Per the germline V gene, CDR1 is MDHEN and CDR2 is SYDVKM. Deletions cut 4 bases from V and 1 base from J, with 15 bases between. The CDR3 has 16 amino acids. Study processing details: From reference gene primer amplification, estimates of nucleated cell counts were derived. The table came from immunoSEQ multiplex PCR; TCRdb's copy has only in-frame clones and leaves some out. V, J and clone size were drawn from that table, and D and trimming were deduced from the DNA. The table includes about 57,000 clones, approximately 91% detected once. The TCR originated in a man aged 55 to 70 with acute or convalescent COVID-19. This chain links TRBV28 with TRBJ2-3; unclear D gene. The sequencing sample was made of peripheral blood. The CDR3 DNA sequence: TGTGCCAGCAGTTCCTCGAACTTGATGGGCACAGATACGCAGTATTTT. Residues: CASSSSNLMGTDTQYF.